Shown below are 22 T cell receptor beta chains from a single sample sequenced in a study of blood T cell repertoires in COVID-19. Clones were sequenced by immunoSEQ multiplex PCR, and TCRdb holds only the in-frame ones, with some missing. The data contain a few hundred thousand clones, nearly 90% of them singletons. Sequencing used peripheral blood. The receptors were sampled from an older woman with COVID-19, enrolled during active disease.

The chain joins TRBV5-4 to TRBJ1-2; 7 nucleotides match TRBD1. Germline V CDR1 and CDR2: SGHNT, YYREEE (reference sequence). The CDR3 is 15 amino acids. Trimming removed 0 bases from V and 0 bases from J; junction bases left unmatched: 2. CDR3 sequence (DNA): TGTGCCAGCAGCTTGGGGGACAGACCTAACTATGGCTACACCTTC. It codes for CASSLGDRPNYGYTF.

V and J are TRBV11-2 and TRBJ2-1; tentative D call: TRBD2 (5 bases). Per germline, CDR1 SGHAT and CDR2 FQNNGV. There are 16 residues in the CDR3. Trimming cost V 1 base and J 0 bases, with 10 bases left between them. In DNA, the CDR3 is TGTGCCAGCAGCTTAGGACCCGGGGTCTCCTACAATGAGCAGTTCTTC. This encodes CASSLGPGVSYNEQFF.

This chain links TRBV10-3 with TRBJ2-1; 7 nucleotides agree with TRBD1. The CDR3 loop spans 13 amino acids. The trim removed 6 bases at V and 4 bases at J, leaving 3 bases unmatched. Looked up from germline, CDR1 is ENHRY and CDR2 is SYGVKD. As DNA, the CDR3 is TGTGCCATCAGAGAGGACAGGTACAATGAGCAGTTCTTC. The encoded protein is CAIREDRYNEQFF.

This clone showed up just a few times. This chain connects TRBV7-2 to TRBJ2-7; 12 bases fit TRBD2. The CDR3 extends over 15 amino acids. V shed 4 bases and J 7 bases; nucleotides not matched to a gene: 8. Germline V gives CDR1 SGHTA, CDR2 FQGNSA. The CDR3 is CASSSRLAGVGEQYF. CDR3 coding DNA: TGTGCCAGCAGCTCCCGACTAGCGGGGGTAGGGGAGCAGTACTTC.

In this sample, this clone turned up once. This rearrangement joins TRBV29-1 to TRBJ2-5, with 11 bases that match TRBD2. The CDR3 is made up of 14 amino acids. Germline V CDR1 and CDR2: SQVTM, ANQGSEA. The V segment lost 4 bases and the J segment 4 bases; nucleotides outside the gene matches: 5. DNA for the CDR3: TGCAGCGTTGGGACTAGCGGGCCCGGAGAGACCCAGTACTTC. It encodes CSVGTSGPGETQYF.

The CDR3 protein is CASSQGRVAGGYLSSYNEQFF. The CDR3 DNA is TGTGCCAGCAGCCAAGGCCGAGTGGCGGGGGGTTACCTGAGCTCCTACAATGAGCAGTTCTTC. The genes are TRBV3-1 (or the pseudogene TRBV3-2) and TRBJ2-1, with 8 bases that match TRBD2. Germline assignment: CDR1 LGHDT and CDR2 YNNKEL (reference sequence). With 1 base clipped from V and 0 bases from J, the junction kept 17 bases outside the gene matches. CDR3 length equals 21 residues.

The CDR3 region has the DNA TGTGCCAGCAGCTTAGCTGGAGGGGATGTTTCACCCCTCCACTTT. Amino acid sequence: CASSLAGGDVSPLHF. The chain couples TRBV7-9 to TRBJ1-6; possible D gene TRBD1, 5 bases. The CDR3 loop spans 15 amino acids. With 0 bases removed from V and 9 bases from J, the gap between germline ends came to 12 bases. Germline CDR1 SEHNR, CDR2 FQNEAQ (reference sequence).

The gene calls are TRBV5-4 and TRBJ1-2, with 8 nucleotides matching TRBD1. Germline assignment: CDR1 SGHNT and CDR2 YYREEE (reference sequence). V was clipped by 4 bases and J by 2 bases; unmatched bases: 4. The CDR3 is 14 amino acids. CDR3 nucleotide sequence: TGTGCCAGCAGCCCCCGGACAGGGAACTATGGCTACACCTTC. Translating it yields CASSPRTGNYGYTF.

The V and J genes are TRBV19 and TRBJ1-1; D is possibly TRBD1 (6 bases). CDR1 and CDR2 from the germline V gene are LNHDA and SQIVND (reference sequence). V dropped 0 bases and J dropped 4 bases, with 15 bases sitting between them. CDR3 size: 16 residues. CDR3 protein: CASSIDLRQGTTEAFF. The CDR3 DNA follows: TGTGCCAGTAGTATAGACCTCAGGCAGGGGACCACTGAAGCTTTCTTT. Variable domain in full (rest from reference TRBV19 and TRBJ1-1): DGGITQSPKYLFRKEGQNVTLSCEQNLNHDAMYWYRQDPGQGLRLIYYSQIVNDFQKGDIAEGYSVSREKKESFPLTVTSAQKNPTAFYLCASSIDLRQGTTEAFFGQGTRLTVV.

The chain employs TRBV19 and TRBJ2-6; 11 positions match TRBD1. CDR3 size: 16 residues. J lost 2 bases, V lost 7 bases, and 4 bases had no gene match. Per germline, CDR1 LNHDA and CDR2 SQIVND (reference sequence). The CDR3 loop reads CASKMGQGAGANVLTF. DNA of the CDR3: TGTGCCAGTAAAATGGGACAGGGGGCTGGGGCCAACGTCCTGACTTTC.

The chain combines TRBV4-2 with TRBJ1-4, with D maybe TRBD1 (5 bases). Between the trimmed V and J ends, which lost 5 bases and 0 bases, there was a span of 16 bases. Per germline, CDR1 LGHNA and CDR2 YNFKEQ. The CDR3 is 17 amino acids. This CDR3 is CASSSDSLRATNEKLFF. The CDR3 DNA follows: TGTGCCAGCAGCTCCGACAGCCTACGTGCAACTAATGAAAAACTGTTTTTT.

The CDR3 nucleotides are TGTGCCAGCAGCCTAGTGGGGGGACGCACTGAAGCTTTCTTT. Translating it yields CASSLVGGRTEAFF. This chain connects TRBV5-6 to TRBJ1-1, with D possibly matching TRBD1 (5 bases). The germline V gene has CDR1 SGHDT and CDR2 YYEEEE. V lost 4 bases and J lost 4, with 14 bases in between. There are 14 residues in the CDR3.

This chain links TRBV5-1 with TRBJ2-4; 9 bases map to TRBD1. With 5 bases clipped from V and 5 bases from J, the junction kept 5 bases outside the gene matches. CDR1 is SGHRS and CDR2 is YFSETQ in the germline V gene. This CDR3 is built from 14 residues. The CDR3 DNA sequence: TGCGCCAGCAGATTGACAGGGGGGGAAAACATTCAGTACTTC. It specifies CASRLTGGENIQYF.

This clone was observed a single time. V and J are TRBV9 and TRBJ1-6; TRBD1 matches 9 bases. V gave up 0 bases and J gave up 0 bases; unmatched junction bases: 7. Germline CDR1 and CDR2: SGDLS and YYNGEE. The CDR3 runs 19 residues. The CDR3 coding sequence is TGTGCCAGCAGCGTAGGGGGGACAGGGCCCAGCTCCTATAATTCACCCCTCCACTTT. Translation gives CASSVGGTGPSSYNSPLHF. The full variable domain, completed using reference TRBV9 and TRBJ1-6, is DSGVTQTPKHLITATGQRVTLRCSPRSGDLSVYWYQQSLDQGLQFLIQYYNGEERAKGNILERFSAQQFPDLHSELNLSSLELGDSALYFCASSVGGTGPSSYNSPLHFGNGTRLTVT.

The V gene is TRBV4-2, the J gene TRBJ1-3, with 7 nucleotides matching TRBD1. Germline V gene sequence: CDR1 LGHNA, CDR2 YNFKEQ. J gave up 2 bases and V 0 bases, and 7 bases lay outside the gene matches. The CDR3 runs to 17 residues. CDR3 sequence reads: CASSQDLRQGAGNTIYF. CDR3 DNA: TGTGCCAGCAGCCAAGATCTCCGACAGGGCGCTGGAAACACCATATATTTT.

In DNA form, the CDR3 reads TGTGCCAGCAGCCCCCGGGACAGGGTACTGCAGAACACCTTC. It specifies CASSPRDRVLQNTF. The chain joins TRBV3-1 (or the pseudogene TRBV3-2) to TRBJ1-2; 9 positions match TRBD1. Germline V lookup: CDR1 LGHDT, CDR2 YNNKEL (reference sequence). The CDR3 covers 14 residues. With V trimmed by 4 bases and J by 12 bases, 12 bases remained unmatched.

This rearrangement joins TRBV19 to TRBJ1-5; weak D call: TRBD1 (5 bases). Germline values: CDR1 LNHDA, CDR2 SQIVND (reference sequence). CDR3 size: 18 residues. The germline V and J ends were trimmed by 5 bases and 2 bases, with 22 bases remaining between them. Here the CDR3 DNA reads TGTGCCAGTAGTGGGTTCGGAAGGGGTGAGGCAGGCAATCAGCCCCAGCATTTT. Its translation is CASSGFGRGEAGNQPQHF.

The gene calls are TRBV28 and TRBJ2-1; no clear D gene. The CDR3 covers 11 residues. Trimming shortened V by 1 base and J by 10 bases, and 5 bases separated the two germline ends. CDR1 and CDR2 from the germline V gene are MDHEN and SYDVKM. The CDR3 sequence: CASSLFREQFF. In DNA form, the CDR3 reads TGTGCCAGCAGTTTATTCAGGGAGCAGTTCTTC.

This clone was counted a single time. This chain connects TRBV24-1 to TRBJ2-1; TRBD2 aligns across 8 bases. This CDR3 has 17 amino acids. After removal of 3 bases from V and 2 bases from J, the junction contained 8 bases not matched to a gene. CDR1 KGHDR and CDR2 SFDVKD come from the germline V gene. The CDR3 DNA reads TGTGCCACCAGTGATGGGGGGCGGGGGGTAACCTACAATGAGCAGTTCTTC. As protein: CATSDGGRGVTYNEQFF.

Remarks on this clone: Other DNA sequences from this sample encode an identical CDR3 as well. The rearrangement joins TRBV19 to TRBJ1-1; weak D call: TRBD1 (5 bases). From germline, CDR1 is LNHDA and CDR2 SQIVND (reference sequence). This CDR3 is 13 amino acids long. V was shortened by 3 bases and J by 5 bases, with 10 bases between the two germline ends. The CDR3 nucleotides are TGTGCCAGTAGTATCCAGGGAAGGACTGAAGCTTTCTTT. Residues: CASSIQGRTEAFF.

The genes are TRBV29-1 and TRBJ2-4; D gene ambiguous. CDR1 is SQVTM, CDR2 ANQGSEA, per germline. This CDR3 has 14 residues. V gave up 1 base and J gave up 0 bases, with 7 bases separating them. The CDR3 bases are TGCAGCGTTGAAGGGCTGTTAGCCAAAAACATTCAGTACTTC. Translated: CSVEGLLAKNIQYF.

This chain joins TRBV19 and TRBJ2-1; possible D gene TRBD2, 6 bases. The CDR3 runs 15 residues. Germline-derived CDR1 and CDR2 are LNHDA and SQIVND (reference sequence). Trimming took off 3 bases at V and 6 bases at J, with 15 bases between the two ends. CDR3 coding DNA: TGTGCCAGTAGTATGAGGCGGGAAGGAGGCAATGAGCAGTTCTTC. It yields the protein CASSMRREGGNEQFF.